The T cell receptor beta chain under discussion was sequenced for a study of somatic mutations in cytotoxic T cells in rheumatoid arthritis. Measured with immunoSEQ multiplex PCR; TCRdb has only the in-frame clones, and not every one. The profile covers around 19,000 clones, with 74% appearing a single time and approximately 5% taken by the ten largest. Germline loops: CDR1 SQVTM, CDR2 ANQGSEA. The CDR3 loop spans 14 amino acids. V lost 1 base to trimming and J lost 2 bases, with 10 bases between them. The chain employs TRBV29-1 and TRBJ2-3, with D perhaps TRBD2 (5 bases). The clonotype originates from a man in his 60s in good health. The sample taken for sequencing was CD8+ T cells sorted from blood. CDR3 sequence reads: CSVEGTFPTDTQYF. The CDR3 DNA sequence: TGCAGCGTTGAAGGGACTTTCCCCACAGATACGCAGTATTTT.